The sequence of this T cell receptor beta chain was determined in a study of T cell changes during pregnancy in multiple sclerosis. The CDR3 runs to 16 residues. Germline values: CDR1 SGHNT, CDR2 YYREEE (reference sequence). After removal of 3 bases from V and 0 bases from J, the junction contained 4 bases not matched to a gene. Profiling relied on immunoSEQ multiplex PCR, and the TCRdb table lists in-frame clones only, not all of them. The repertoire holds roughly 42,000 clones, approximately 88% seen once, with less than 0.7% in the top ten. The sample here was CD4+ T cells from peripheral blood mononuclear cells, taken in the first trimester of pregnancy. This receptor was obtained from a female donor with multiple sclerosis, enrolled in a pregnancy study. This sequence joins TRBV5-4 and TRBJ2-3; TRBD1 aligns across 10 bases. CDR3 sequence reads: CASSSRQGASTDTQYF. CDR3 coding DNA: TGTGCCAGCAGCTCTAGACAGGGGGCAAGCACAGATACGCAGTATTTT.